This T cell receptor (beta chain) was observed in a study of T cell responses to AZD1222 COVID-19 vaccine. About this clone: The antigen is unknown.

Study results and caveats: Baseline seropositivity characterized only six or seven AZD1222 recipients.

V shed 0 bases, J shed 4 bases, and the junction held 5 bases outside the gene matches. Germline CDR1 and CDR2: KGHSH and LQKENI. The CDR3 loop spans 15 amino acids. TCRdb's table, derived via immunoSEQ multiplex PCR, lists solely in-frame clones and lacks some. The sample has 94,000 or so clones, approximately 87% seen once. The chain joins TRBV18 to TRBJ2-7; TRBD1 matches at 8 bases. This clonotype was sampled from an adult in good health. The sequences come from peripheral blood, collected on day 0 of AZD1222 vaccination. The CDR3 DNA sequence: TGTGCCAGCTCACCACCCGACAGGGGAATATACGAGCAGTACTTC. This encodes CASSPPDRGIYEQYF.